This TCR beta chain was identified during a study of blood T cell repertoires in COVID-19. Sequenced by immunoSEQ multiplex PCR; TCRdb stores in-frame clones only, minus some. The sample includes about 140,000 clones, around 85% seen only once; the top ten take roughly 2.9%. CDR3 length equals 14 residues. With V trimmed by 1 base and J by 4 bases, 4 bases remained unmatched. Germline lookup yields CDR1 MNHEY and CDR2 SMNVEV (reference sequence). The specimen sequenced was peripheral blood. The clonotype was recovered from a man aged 45-65 years with acute or convalescent COVID-19. The rearrangement links TRBV27 to TRBJ2-7; 7 nucleotides agree with TRBD1. The CDR3 region has the DNA TGTGCCAGCAGTTTATATGGGACAGAATACGAGCAGTACTTC. This gives the protein CASSLYGTEYEQYF.